The T cell receptor beta chain described here comes from a study of blood T cell repertoires in COVID-19. Study context: T cells, B-cell-depleted T cells, or PBMCs supplied cDNA or gDNA.

In the original workflow: Amplifying reference gene primers gave estimates of nucleated cell counts. TCRdb keeps only in-frame clones here, not all; method: immunoSEQ multiplex PCR. Clone size and the V and J calls come from that table; the DNA yielded D and trimming. The sample gives about 62,000 clones, 80% to 95% of which show up once; 5% to 7% is in the top ten. Trimming removed 4 bases from V and 5 bases from J; junction bases left unmatched: 14. Germline V gene sequence: CDR1 SEHNR, CDR2 FQNEAQ (reference sequence). The CDR3 has 18 amino acids. Sequences were obtained from peripheral blood. V is TRBV7-9 and J is TRBJ2-1, with 10 bases matching TRBD1. This TCR derives from a human donor in a cohort sampled during active COVID-19. In DNA form, the CDR3 reads TGTGCCAGCAGCTGGGGCCCTAGACAGGGGGCAAGCAACAATGAGCAGTTCTTC. Translated: CASSWGPRQGASNNEQFF.